One sample yielded the 12 T cell receptor beta chains listed below, sequenced in a study of T cell responses to AZD1222 COVID-19 vaccine. Data came from immunoSEQ multiplex PCR; TCRdb stores just in-frame clones and leaves some out. The data show 100,000 to 130,000 clones, 91% seen once. Source: peripheral blood, taken on day 0 of AZD1222 vaccination. The source of these receptors is an adult in good health.

The chain recombines TRBV7-2 with TRBJ2-5; 9 positions match TRBD2. In germline, CDR1 is SGHTA, CDR2 FQGNSA. This CDR3 spans 16 amino acids. The V gene end was trimmed by 1 base and the J gene end by 2 bases; junction bases not matched to a gene: 5. CDR3 region: CASSLGSSGVQETQYF. In DNA, the CDR3 is TGTGCCAGCAGCTTAGGTTCTAGCGGGGTTCAAGAGACCCAGTACTTC.

V gene TRBV6-5 combines with J gene TRBJ2-3; the D gene could be TRBD1 or TRBD2 (5 bases each). The CDR3 extends over 14 amino acids. Germline V gene lookup returns CDR1 MNHEY and CDR2 SVGAGI. Trimming removed 1 base at V and 7 bases at J, with 12 bases between. In DNA, the CDR3 is TGTGCCAGCAGTTACTTGGGGGTAGGAAATACGCAGTATTTT. Protein product: CASSYLGVGNTQYF.

V is TRBV6-2 or TRBV6-3 and J is TRBJ2-2; perhaps TRBD1 as D (5 bases). The CDR3 is made up of 16 amino acids. Germline V lookup: CDR1 MNHEY, CDR2 SVGEGT. V was cut by 2 bases and J by 5 bases, with 15 bases left in between. The CDR3 bases are TGTGCCAGCAGTTACCAGGGCCCCGCGGCGACCGGGGAGCTGTTTTTT. This codes for CASSYQGPAATGELFF.

The chain employs TRBV6-5 and TRBJ2-2; perhaps D is TRBD1 or TRBD2 (5 bases each). Trimming took 5 bases from V and 5 from J, leaving 12 bases between them. Germline V lookup: CDR1 MNHEY, CDR2 SVGAGI. CDR3 length: 14 amino acids. The CDR3 sequence is CASSTRGGTGELFF. The CDR3 DNA reads TGTGCCAGCAGTACCCGGGGCGGGACCGGGGAGCTGTTTTTT.

This clone occurred a few times. The J gene is TRBJ1-3, the V gene TRBV18; no reliable D call. Germline loops: CDR1 KGHSH, CDR2 LQKENI. V lost 0 bases to trimming and J lost 2 bases, with 11 bases between them. The CDR3 is 16 residues long. CDR3 sequence: CASSPPTRQAGNTIYF. CDR3 DNA: TGTGCCAGCTCACCACCCACCCGGCAGGCTGGAAACACCATATATTTT.

J is TRBJ2-3 and V is TRBV9; 7 bases agree with TRBD2. The germline CDR1 and CDR2 sequences are SGDLS and YYNGEE. The ends lost 3 bases at V and 2 bases at J; junction bases unmatched: 12. CDR3 size: 17 residues. Written as DNA, the CDR3 is TGTGCCAGCAGCGACATGGTTGGACTAGGTCCCACAGATACGCAGTATTTT. Protein product: CASSDMVGLGPTDTQYF.

The chain joins TRBV11-2 to TRBJ1-2; D might be TRBD1 (5 bases). Trimming removed 5 bases from V and 3 bases from J, with 10 bases in between. This CDR3 is 13 amino acids long. Germline V CDR1 and CDR2: SGHAT, FQNNGV. CDR3 bases: TGTGCCAGCAGCATGCGGGGGGACTATGGCTACACCTTC. It encodes CASSMRGDYGYTF.

Points on this clone: The junction differs from germline at one of its ends, possibly a read error. The chain uses TRBV7-8 and TRBJ2-7; D is tentatively TRBD1 or TRBD2 (5 bases each). Per the germline V gene, CDR1 is SGHVS and CDR2 is FQNEAQ. The CDR3 extends over 13 amino acids. The DNA for the CDR3 is TGTGCCAGCAGCTTAAATCTCGGGGCGCTTCAGGACTTC. This gives the protein CASSLNLGALQDF.

This clone came up once. This chain joins TRBV6-5 and TRBJ2-1, with 10 bases aligning to TRBD1. The CDR3 contains 13 residues. Germline trimming cut 8 bases from V and 9 bases from J; bases unmatched to any gene: 7. Germline CDR1 MNHEY, CDR2 SVGAGI. This chain's CDR3 is CASGQGVWSEQFF. The CDR3 bases are TGTGCCAGCGGACAGGGGGTATGGAGTGAGCAGTTCTTC.

The genes are TRBV18 and TRBJ1-1; the D is unclear. Germline V CDR1 and CDR2: KGHSH, LQKENI. CDR3 length equals 16 residues. The V gene lost 0 bases and the J gene lost 1 base, with 12 bases spanning the gap. The chain's CDR3 is CASSPPFQAANTEAFF. DNA for the CDR3: TGTGCCAGCTCACCACCCTTCCAGGCGGCGAACACTGAAGCTTTCTTT.

This chain connects TRBV5-1 to TRBJ1-2; D uncertain. CDR1 SGHRS and CDR2 YFSETQ come from the germline V gene. The CDR3 contains 18 residues. Trimming cost V 2 bases and J 0 bases, with 20 bases left between them. CDR3 sequence (DNA): TGCGCCAGCAGCTTTCGGGAAATCGGACGGGATCCTAACTATGGCTACACCTTC. Its translation is CASSFREIGRDPNYGYTF.

The rearrangement links TRBV19 to TRBJ2-7; 10 nucleotides match TRBD1. J gave up 2 bases and V 3 bases, and 4 bases lay outside the gene matches. CDR1 and CDR2 (germline): LNHDA, SQIVND (reference sequence). The CDR3 has 15 residues. CDR3 in DNA: TGTGCCAGTAGTATGGTGGGACAGGGGACCTACGAGCAGTACTTC. Translating it yields CASSMVGQGTYEQYF.